Below, one TCR beta chain is given with its context. This entry is derived from a study of blood T cell repertoires in COVID-19. On the study more broadly: Samples taken during acute and convalescent COVID-19 were collected in the United States, Italy and Spain. In each case, the material was cDNA or gDNA derived from T cells, B-cell-depleted T cells, or PBMCs.

The CDR3 covers 14 residues. Trimming cost V 5 bases and J 7 bases; bases outside gene matches: 8. Germline V gives CDR1 LNHDA, CDR2 SQIVND (reference sequence). Repertoires were generated with immunoSEQ multiplex PCR, while TCRdb's copy carries only in-frame clones and drops some. The sample includes about 150,000 clones, 80% of them seen just once. The sample comprised peripheral blood. The rearrangement joins TRBV19 to TRBJ2-1; 7 nucleotides line up with TRBD2. The receptor was derived from a man in his sixties with acute or convalescent COVID-19. The CDR3 nucleotides read TGTGCCAGTAGTGGTGACCGGGGGGATAATGAGCAGTTCTTC. It specifies CASSGDRGDNEQFF. Filled out from reference TRBV19 and TRBJ2-1, the complete variable domain reads DGGITQSPKYLFRKEGQNVTLSCEQNLNHDAMYWYRQDPGQGLRLIYYSQIVNDFQKGDIAEGYSVSREKKESFPLTVTSAQKNPTAFYLCASSGDRGDNEQFFGPGTRLTVL.